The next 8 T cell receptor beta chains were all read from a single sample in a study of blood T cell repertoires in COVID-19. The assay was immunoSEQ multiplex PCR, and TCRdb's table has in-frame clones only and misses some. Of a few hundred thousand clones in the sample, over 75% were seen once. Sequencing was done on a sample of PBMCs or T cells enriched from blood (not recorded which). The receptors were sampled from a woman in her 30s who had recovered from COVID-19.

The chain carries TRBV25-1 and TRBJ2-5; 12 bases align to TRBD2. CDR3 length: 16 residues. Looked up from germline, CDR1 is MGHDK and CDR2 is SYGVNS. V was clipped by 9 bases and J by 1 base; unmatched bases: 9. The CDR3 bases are TGTGCCAGTAGACTAGCGGGAGTGGGGCCCCAAGAGACCCAGTACTTC. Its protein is CASRLAGVGPQETQYF. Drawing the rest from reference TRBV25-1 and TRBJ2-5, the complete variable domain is EADIYQTPRYLVIGTGKKITLECSQTMGHDKMYWYQQDPGMELHLIHYSYGVNSTEKGDLSSESTVSRIRTEHFPLTLESARPSHTSQYLCASRLAGVGPQETQYFGPGTRLLVL.

The CDR3 nucleotides read TGTGCCAGCAGCCGGGTTGGGCAGGCGAGCTCTGGGGCCAACGTCCTGACTTTC. Amino acid sequence: CASSRVGQASSGANVLTF. This chain joins TRBV3-1 (or the pseudogene TRBV3-2) and TRBJ2-6; D unresolved. CDR3 length: 18 amino acids. Germline assignment: CDR1 LGHDT and CDR2 YNNKEL (reference sequence). The V gene lost 4 bases and the J gene lost 0 bases, with 16 bases spanning the gap.

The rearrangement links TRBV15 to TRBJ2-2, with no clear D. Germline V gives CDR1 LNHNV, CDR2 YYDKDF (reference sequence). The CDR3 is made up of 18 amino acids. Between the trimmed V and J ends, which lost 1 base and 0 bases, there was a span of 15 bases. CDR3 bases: TGTGCCACCAGCAGAGGTGCCTCGCGGTTCACGAACACCGGGGAGCTGTTTTTT. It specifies CATSRGASRFTNTGELFF.

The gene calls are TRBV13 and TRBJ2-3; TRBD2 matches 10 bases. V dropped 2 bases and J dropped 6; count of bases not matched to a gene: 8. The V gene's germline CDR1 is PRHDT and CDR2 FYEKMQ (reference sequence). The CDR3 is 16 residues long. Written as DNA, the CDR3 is TGTGCCAGCAGCTTAAGGGGTAGCGGGAGGAAGGATACGCAGTATTTT. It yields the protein CASSLRGSGRKDTQYF.

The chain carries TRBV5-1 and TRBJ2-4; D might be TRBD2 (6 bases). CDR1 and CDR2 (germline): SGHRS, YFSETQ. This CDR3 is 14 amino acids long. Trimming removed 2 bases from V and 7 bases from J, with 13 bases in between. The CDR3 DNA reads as TGCGCCAGCAGCTTAGCGCGGGAAACGAACATTCAGTACTTC. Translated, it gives CASSLARETNIQYF. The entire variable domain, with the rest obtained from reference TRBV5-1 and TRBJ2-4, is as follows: KAGVTQTPRYLIKTRGQQVTLSCSPISGHRSVSWYQQTPGQGLQFLFEYFSETQRNKGNFPGRFSGRQFSNSRSEMNVSTLELGDSALYLCASSLARETNIQYFGAGTRLSVL.

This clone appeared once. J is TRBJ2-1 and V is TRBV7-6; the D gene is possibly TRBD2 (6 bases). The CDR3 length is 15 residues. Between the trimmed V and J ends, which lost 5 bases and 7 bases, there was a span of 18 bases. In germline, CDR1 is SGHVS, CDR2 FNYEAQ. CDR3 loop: CASSGSGRRGNEQFF. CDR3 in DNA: TGTGCCAGCAGCGGGAGTGGGCGGAGGGGAAATGAGCAGTTCTTC.

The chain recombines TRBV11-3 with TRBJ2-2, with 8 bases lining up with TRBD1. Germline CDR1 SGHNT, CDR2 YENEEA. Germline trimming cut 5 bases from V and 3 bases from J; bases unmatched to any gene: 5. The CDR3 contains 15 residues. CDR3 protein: CASSGGQEYTGELFF. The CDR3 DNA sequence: TGTGCCAGCAGCGGGGGACAGGAATACACCGGGGAGCTGTTTTTT.

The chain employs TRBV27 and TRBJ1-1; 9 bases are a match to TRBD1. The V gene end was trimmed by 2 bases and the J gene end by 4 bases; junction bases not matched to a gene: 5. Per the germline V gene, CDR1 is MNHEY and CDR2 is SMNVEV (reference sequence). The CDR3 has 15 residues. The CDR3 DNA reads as TGTGCCAGCAGTTTAGAGGGACAGGGTGGCACTGAAGCTTTCTTT. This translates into CASSLEGQGGTEAFF.